The present entry profiles one T cell receptor beta chain with its context. This clone appeared a single time. What this receptor recognizes is not known. Base qualities are not recorded, but no much larger clone differs from it by a single base. The data are from a study of blood T cell repertoires in COVID-19 (dated by TCRdb to the early 2020s). The study in broad terms: The collaborator samples originated in the United States, Italy and Spain and spanned the acute and convalescent phases of COVID-19. The samples were drawn from two sources: the first 160 participants of the ongoing ImmuneRACE study, and 1,200 or so subjects contributed by 6 global collaborators. Where available, HLA class I and class II types were obtained from metadata supplied by the sample provider rather than from assay-based typing. The material from the prospective study consisted of cDNA or gDNA derived from T cells, B-cell-depleted T cells, or PBMCs. Nearly every sample came with metadata listing a de-identified subject ID, COVID-19 status, age in years and sex. Subjects who had been exposed to COVID-19, were actively infected with it, or had recovered from it provided the deeply sampled blood TCRbeta repertoires that made up the dataset. The repertoires were released in a freely available public database intended as a resource for research on the immune response to SARS-CoV-2. The paper as a whole reports these results and caveats: How much clinical and demographic metadata was included differed by source and by participant, and the metadata was provided uncurated.

The immunoSEQ Assay, a bias-controlled multiplex PCR, was used to amplify TCRbeta CDR3 regions from genomic DNA. On the study's bioinformatics: The number of nucleated cells in each sample was estimated from the amplification of reference gene primers within the assay. To quantify the absolute abundance of each unique TCRbeta CDR3 rearrangement, sequence reads were collapsed and filtered. For each sample, productive Simpson clonality was calculated as the square root of Simpson's diversity index across productive rearrangements. Here the immuneACCESS table is served through TCRdb, limited to in-frame sequences with V and J called. Missing clones are a known gap in these copies; in checked studies unresolved V genes cover under half, and the rest lacks a known reason. From that table come the V and J calls and clone size; the DNA was used to work out D and trimming. The sample table shows about 100,000 clones, and roughly nine tenths are seen once. The ten biggest clones cover less than 40% of the sample.

CDR1 KGHSH and CDR2 LQKENI are derived from the germline V gene. Inclusive of the bounding cysteine and phenylalanine, the CDR3 is 14 residues long. Here the CDR3 DNA is all that survives: 42 bases in frame from base 1. Deletion took 3 bases off V and 3 bases off J, with a span of 11 bases between the germline ends. The collaborating institutions used their own protocols to collect whole blood in K2EDTA tubes. For TCRbeta analysis, collaborator samples were shipped as frozen whole blood, as isolated PBMCs, or as DNA extracted from either sample type. The receptor's source is a woman of 80 years or more with acute or convalescent COVID-19. The sequencing sample was made of peripheral blood. This sequence uses TRBV18 and TRBJ1-2; the D gene is unclear. CDR3 loop: CASSPKRSDYGYTF. The DNA sequence reads TGTGCCAGCTCACCTAAACGAAGCGACTATGGCTACACCTTC.